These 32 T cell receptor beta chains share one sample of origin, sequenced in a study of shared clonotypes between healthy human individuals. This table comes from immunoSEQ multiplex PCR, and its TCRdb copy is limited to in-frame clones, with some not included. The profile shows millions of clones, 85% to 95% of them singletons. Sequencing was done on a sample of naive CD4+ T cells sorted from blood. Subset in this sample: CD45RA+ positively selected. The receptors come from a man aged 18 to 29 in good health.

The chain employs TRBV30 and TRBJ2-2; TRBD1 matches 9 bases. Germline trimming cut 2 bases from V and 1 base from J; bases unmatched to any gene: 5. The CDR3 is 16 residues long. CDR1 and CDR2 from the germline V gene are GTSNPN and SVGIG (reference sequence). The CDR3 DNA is TGTGCCTGGAGTCCTTGGGGACAGGGGAACACCGGGGAGCTGTTTTTT. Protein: CAWSPWGQGNTGELFF.

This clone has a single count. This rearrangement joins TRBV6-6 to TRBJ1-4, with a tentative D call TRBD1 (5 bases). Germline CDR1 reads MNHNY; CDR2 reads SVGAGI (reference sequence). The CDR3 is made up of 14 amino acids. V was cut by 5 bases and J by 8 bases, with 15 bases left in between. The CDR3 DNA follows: TGTGCCAGCAGTCGGGGGGTTCCCGGGGAAAAACTGTTTTTT. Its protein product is CASSRGVPGEKLFF.

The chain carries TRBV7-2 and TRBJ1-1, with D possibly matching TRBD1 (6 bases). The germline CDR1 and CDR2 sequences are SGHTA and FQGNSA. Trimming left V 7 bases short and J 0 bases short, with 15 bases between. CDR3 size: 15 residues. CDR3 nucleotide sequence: TGTGCCAGCACCACACTAGACAGGCTGAACACTGAAGCTTTCTTT. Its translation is CASTTLDRLNTEAFF.

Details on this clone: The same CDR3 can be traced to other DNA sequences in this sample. The CDR3 sequence: CASSLSGLSYNEQFF. In nucleotides, the CDR3 is TGCGCCAGCAGCCTGAGCGGGCTCTCCTACAATGAGCAGTTCTTC. V is TRBV5-1 and J is TRBJ2-1; perhaps TRBD2 as D (6 bases). The CDR3 has 15 amino acids. V lost 4 bases and J lost 0, with 11 bases in between. Germline V gives CDR1 SGHRS, CDR2 YFSETQ.

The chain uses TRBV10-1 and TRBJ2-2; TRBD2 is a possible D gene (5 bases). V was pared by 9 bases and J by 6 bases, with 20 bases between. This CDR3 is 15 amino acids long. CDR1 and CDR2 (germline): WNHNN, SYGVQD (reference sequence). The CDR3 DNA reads TGCGCCAGGAGGAAGGAGCGGAAAGAGGCCGGGGAGCTGTTTTTT. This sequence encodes CARRKERKEAGELFF.

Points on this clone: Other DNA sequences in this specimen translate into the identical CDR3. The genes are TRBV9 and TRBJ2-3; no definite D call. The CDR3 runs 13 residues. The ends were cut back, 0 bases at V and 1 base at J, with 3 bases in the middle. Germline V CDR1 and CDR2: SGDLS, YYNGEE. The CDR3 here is CASSVVGTDTQYF. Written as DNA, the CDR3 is TGTGCCAGCAGCGTAGTAGGCACAGATACGCAGTATTTT. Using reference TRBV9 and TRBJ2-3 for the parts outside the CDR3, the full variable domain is DSGVTQTPKHLITATGQRVTLRCSPRSGDLSVYWYQQSLDQGLQFLIQYYNGEERAKGNILERFSAQQFPDLHSELNLSSLELGDSALYFCASSVVGTDTQYFGPGTRLTVL.

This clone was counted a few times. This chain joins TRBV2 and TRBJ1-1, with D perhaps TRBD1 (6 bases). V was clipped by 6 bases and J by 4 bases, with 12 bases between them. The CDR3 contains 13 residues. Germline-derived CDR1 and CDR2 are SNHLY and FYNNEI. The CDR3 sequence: CASRRGGSTEAFF. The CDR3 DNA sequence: TGTGCCAGCAGGAGGGGGGGTAGCACTGAAGCTTTCTTT.

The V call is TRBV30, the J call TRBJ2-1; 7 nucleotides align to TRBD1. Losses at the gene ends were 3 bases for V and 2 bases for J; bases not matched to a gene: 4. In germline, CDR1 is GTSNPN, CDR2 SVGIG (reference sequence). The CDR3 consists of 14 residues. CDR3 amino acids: CAWSEGTAYNEQFF. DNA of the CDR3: TGTGCCTGGAGCGAGGGGACAGCCTACAATGAGCAGTTCTTC.

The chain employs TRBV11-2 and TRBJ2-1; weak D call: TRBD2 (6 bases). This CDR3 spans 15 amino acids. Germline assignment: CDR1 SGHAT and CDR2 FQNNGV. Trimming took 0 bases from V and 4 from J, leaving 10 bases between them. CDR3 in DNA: TGTGCCAGCAGCTTAGATCAAGCGGGTTACAATGAGCAGTTCTTC. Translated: CASSLDQAGYNEQFF.

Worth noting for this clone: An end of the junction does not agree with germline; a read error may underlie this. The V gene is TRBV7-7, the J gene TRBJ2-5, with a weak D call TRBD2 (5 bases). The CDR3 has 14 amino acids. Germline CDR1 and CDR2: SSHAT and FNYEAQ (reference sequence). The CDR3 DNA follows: TGTGCTAGCAGCTTAGACCGCGGGCGGGAGACCCAGTACTTC. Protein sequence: CASSLDRGRETQYF.

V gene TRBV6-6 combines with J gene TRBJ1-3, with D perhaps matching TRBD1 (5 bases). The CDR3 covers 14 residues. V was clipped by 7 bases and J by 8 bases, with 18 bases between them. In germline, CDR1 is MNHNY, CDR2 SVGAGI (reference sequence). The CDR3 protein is CASTLGTLQDTIYF. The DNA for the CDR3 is TGTGCCAGCACCTTGGGGACCCTTCAAGACACCATATATTTT.

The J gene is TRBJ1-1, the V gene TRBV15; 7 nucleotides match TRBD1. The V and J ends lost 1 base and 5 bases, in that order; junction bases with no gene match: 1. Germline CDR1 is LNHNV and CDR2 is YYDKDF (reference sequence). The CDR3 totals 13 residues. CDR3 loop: CATSRGRGTEAFF. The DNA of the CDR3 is TGTGCCACCAGCAGAGGCAGGGGGACTGAAGCTTTCTTT.

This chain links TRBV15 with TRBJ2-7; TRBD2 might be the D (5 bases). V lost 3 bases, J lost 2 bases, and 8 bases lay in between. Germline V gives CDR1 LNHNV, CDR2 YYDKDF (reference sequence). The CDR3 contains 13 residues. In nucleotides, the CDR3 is TGTGCCACCAGCAGCGGGCGGGCCTACGAGCAGTACTTC. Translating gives CATSSGRAYEQYF.

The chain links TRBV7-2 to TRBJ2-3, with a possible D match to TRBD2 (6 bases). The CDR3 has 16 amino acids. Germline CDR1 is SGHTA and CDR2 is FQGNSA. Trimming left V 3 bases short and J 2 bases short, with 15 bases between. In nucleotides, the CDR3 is TGTGCCAGCAGCTTGGTACCGGGACTTACCACAGATACGCAGTATTTT. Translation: CASSLVPGLTTDTQYF.

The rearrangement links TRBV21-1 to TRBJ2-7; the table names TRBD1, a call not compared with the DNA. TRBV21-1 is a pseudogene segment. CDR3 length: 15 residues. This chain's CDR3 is CASSPPGTGDYEQYF. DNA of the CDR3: TGTGCCAGCAGCCCCCCCGGGACAGGGGACTACGAGCAGTACTTC.

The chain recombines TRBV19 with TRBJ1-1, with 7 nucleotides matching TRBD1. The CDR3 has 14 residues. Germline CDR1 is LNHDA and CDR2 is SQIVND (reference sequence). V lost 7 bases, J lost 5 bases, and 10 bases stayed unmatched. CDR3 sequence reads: CASTDRAGRTEAFF. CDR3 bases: TGTGCCAGTACCGACAGGGCCGGGCGGACTGAAGCTTTCTTT.

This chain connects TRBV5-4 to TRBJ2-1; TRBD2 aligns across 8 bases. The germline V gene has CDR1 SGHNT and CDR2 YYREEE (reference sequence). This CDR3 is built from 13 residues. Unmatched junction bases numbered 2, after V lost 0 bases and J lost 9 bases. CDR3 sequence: CASSLGREGEQFF. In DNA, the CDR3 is TGTGCCAGCAGCTTGGGCCGGGAGGGTGAGCAGTTCTTC.

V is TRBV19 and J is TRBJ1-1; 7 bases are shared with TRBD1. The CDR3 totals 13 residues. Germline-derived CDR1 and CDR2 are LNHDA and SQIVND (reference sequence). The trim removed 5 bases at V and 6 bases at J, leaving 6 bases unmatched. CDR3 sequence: CASSQDRASEAFF. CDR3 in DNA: TGTGCCAGTAGTCAAGACAGGGCTTCTGAAGCTTTCTTT.

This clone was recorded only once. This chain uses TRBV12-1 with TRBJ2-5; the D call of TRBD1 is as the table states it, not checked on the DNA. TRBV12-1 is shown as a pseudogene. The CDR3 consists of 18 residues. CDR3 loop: CASSFALTGEVEVETQYF. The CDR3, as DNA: TGTGCCAGCAGCTTTGCCCTGACAGGGGAGGTGGAGGTCGAGACCCAGTACTTC.

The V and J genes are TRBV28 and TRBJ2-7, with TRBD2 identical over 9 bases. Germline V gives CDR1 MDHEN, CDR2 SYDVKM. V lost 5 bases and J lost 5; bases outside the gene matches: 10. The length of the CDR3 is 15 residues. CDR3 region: CASSPTGTSFHEQYF. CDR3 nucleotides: TGTGCCAGCAGTCCTACCGGGACTAGCTTCCACGAGCAGTACTTC.

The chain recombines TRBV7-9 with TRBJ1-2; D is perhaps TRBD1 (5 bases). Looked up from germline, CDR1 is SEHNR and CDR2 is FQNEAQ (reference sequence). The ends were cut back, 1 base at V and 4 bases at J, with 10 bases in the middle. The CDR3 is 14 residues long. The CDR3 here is CASSLDQGVYGYTF. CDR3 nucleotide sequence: TGTGCCAGCAGCTTAGATCAGGGAGTCTATGGCTACACCTTC.

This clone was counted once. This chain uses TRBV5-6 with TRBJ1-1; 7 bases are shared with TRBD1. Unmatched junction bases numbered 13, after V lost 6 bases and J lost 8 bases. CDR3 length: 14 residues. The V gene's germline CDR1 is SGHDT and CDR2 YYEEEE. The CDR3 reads CASNNLPDRAEAFF. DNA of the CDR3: TGTGCCAGCAACAATCTACCCGACAGGGCGGAAGCTTTCTTT.

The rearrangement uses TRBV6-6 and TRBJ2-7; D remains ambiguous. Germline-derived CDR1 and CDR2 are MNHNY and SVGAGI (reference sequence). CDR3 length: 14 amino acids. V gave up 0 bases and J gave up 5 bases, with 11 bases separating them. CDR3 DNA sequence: TGTGCCAGCAGTTACTCGAACGAGGAAAACGAGCAGTACTTC. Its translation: CASSYSNEENEQYF.

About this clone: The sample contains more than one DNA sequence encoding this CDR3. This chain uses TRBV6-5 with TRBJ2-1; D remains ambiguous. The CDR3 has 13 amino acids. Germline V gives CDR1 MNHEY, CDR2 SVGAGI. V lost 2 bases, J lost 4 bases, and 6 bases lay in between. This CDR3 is CASSYPGYNEQFF. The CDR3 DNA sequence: TGTGCCAGCAGTTACCCAGGATACAATGAGCAGTTCTTC.

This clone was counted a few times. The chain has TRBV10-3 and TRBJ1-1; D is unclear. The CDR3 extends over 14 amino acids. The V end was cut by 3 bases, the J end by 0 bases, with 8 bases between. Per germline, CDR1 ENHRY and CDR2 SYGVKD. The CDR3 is CAISDHGMNTEAFF. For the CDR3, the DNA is TGTGCCATCAGTGACCATGGGATGAACACTGAAGCTTTCTTT.

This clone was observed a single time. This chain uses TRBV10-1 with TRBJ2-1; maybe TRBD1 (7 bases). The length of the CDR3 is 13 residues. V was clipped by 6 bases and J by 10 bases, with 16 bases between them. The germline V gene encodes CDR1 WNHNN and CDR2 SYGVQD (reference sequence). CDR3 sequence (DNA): TGCGCCAGCAGCCCAGGGGGGCTGGGGGAGCAGTTCTTC. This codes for CASSPGGLGEQFF.

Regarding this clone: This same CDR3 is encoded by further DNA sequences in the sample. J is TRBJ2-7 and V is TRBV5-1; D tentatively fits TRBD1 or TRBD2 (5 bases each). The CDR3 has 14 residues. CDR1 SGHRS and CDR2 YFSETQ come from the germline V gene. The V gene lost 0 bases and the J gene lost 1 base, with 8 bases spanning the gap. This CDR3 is CASSLAGQSYEQYF. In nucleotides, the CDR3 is TGCGCCAGCAGCTTGGCGGGGCAATCCTACGAGCAGTACTTC.

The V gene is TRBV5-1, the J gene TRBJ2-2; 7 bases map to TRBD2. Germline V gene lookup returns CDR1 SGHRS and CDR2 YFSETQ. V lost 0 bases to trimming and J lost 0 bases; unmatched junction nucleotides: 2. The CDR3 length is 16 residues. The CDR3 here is CASSLVLATNTGELFF. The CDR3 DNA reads TGCGCCAGCAGCTTGGTACTAGCGACGAACACCGGGGAGCTGTTTTTT.

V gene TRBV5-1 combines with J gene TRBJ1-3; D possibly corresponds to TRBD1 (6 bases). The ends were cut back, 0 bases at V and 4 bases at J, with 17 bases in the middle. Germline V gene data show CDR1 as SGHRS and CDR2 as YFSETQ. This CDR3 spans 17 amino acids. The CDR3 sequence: CASSLGLGGKTGNTIYF. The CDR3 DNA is TGCGCCAGCAGCTTGGGACTAGGGGGGAAAACCGGAAACACCATATATTTT.

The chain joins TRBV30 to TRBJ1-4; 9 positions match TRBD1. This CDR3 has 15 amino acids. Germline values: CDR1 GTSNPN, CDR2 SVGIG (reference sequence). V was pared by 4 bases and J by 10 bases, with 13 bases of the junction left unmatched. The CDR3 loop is CAWTAHRGLSGKLFF. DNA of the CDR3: TGTGCCTGGACTGCCCACAGGGGGCTATCTGGAAAACTGTTTTTT.

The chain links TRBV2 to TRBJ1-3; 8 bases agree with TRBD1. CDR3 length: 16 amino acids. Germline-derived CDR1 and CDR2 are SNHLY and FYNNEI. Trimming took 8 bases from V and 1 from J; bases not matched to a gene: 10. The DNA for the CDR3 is TGTGCCAGCGGACAGGGAGATGGATCGTCTGGAAACACCATATATTTT. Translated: CASGQGDGSSGNTIYF.

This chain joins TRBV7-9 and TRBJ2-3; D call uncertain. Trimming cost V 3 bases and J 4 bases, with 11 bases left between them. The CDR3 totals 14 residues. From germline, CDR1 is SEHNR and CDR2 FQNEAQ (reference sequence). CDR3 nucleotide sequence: TGTGCCAGCAGCTTGACGCGACTTTCAGATACGCAGTATTTT. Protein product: CASSLTRLSDTQYF.